The next 16 T cell receptor beta chains were all read from a single sample in a study of shared clonotypes between healthy human individuals. Repertoires were generated with immunoSEQ multiplex PCR, while TCRdb's copy carries only in-frame clones and drops some. The sample carries some 2 million clones, 85% to 95% recorded once. Sequencing was carried out using naive CD4+ T cells sorted from blood. Described subset: CD45RA+ positively selected. The source of these receptors is a man between 18 and 35 years old in good health.

V is TRBV11-2 and J is TRBJ2-1, with D tentatively TRBD1 or TRBD2 (5 bases each). Germline V gives CDR1 SGHAT, CDR2 FQNNGV. This CDR3 comprises 16 residues. V was pared by 6 bases and J by 4 bases, with 19 bases between. CDR3 DNA sequence: TGTGCCAGCAGACGGGACGGCGGCCTGAGTTACAATGAGCAGTTCTTC. It is translated as CASRRDGGLSYNEQFF.

Remarks on this clone: Other DNA sequences in the sample encode the same CDR3. This chain links TRBV27 with TRBJ2-2; D ambiguous. V was clipped by 5 bases and J by 8 bases, with 6 bases between them. Per the germline V gene, CDR1 is MNHEY and CDR2 is SMNVEV (reference sequence). The CDR3 contains 11 residues. CDR3: CASSRAGELFF. In nucleotides, the CDR3 is TGTGCCAGCAGTCGAGCTGGGGAGCTGTTTTTT.

V is TRBV10-3 and J is TRBJ1-1; TRBD1 might be the D (6 bases). Germline CDR1 and CDR2: ENHRY and SYGVKD. Trimming shortened V by 4 bases and J by 4 bases, and 13 bases separated the two germline ends. This CDR3 spans 14 amino acids. The CDR3 nucleotides are TGTGCCATCAGTGGGAGGCAGGGGAGCACTGAAGCTTTCTTT. This gives the protein CAISGRQGSTEAFF.

The V and J genes are TRBV6-5 and TRBJ1-2; TRBD1 matches 7 bases. Germline V CDR1 and CDR2: MNHEY, SVGAGI. The junction had 9 bases not matched to a gene; V was cut back by 9 bases and J by 2 bases. The CDR3 covers 14 residues. CDR3 loop: CASTRDSRNYGYTF. In DNA form, the CDR3 reads TGTGCCAGTACCCGGGACAGCCGAAACTATGGCTACACCTTC.

The chain is built from TRBV29-1 and TRBJ2-2; the D gene is possibly TRBD1 (6 bases). From germline, CDR1 is SQVTM and CDR2 ANQGSEA. The CDR3 runs to 11 residues. Trimming pared 5 bases from V and 6 bases from J, leaving 7 bases between. In DNA, the CDR3 is TGCAGCGTTAAGGGGGCCGGGGAGCTGTTTTTT. Its protein product is CSVKGAGELFF.

The chain has TRBV30 and TRBJ1-2, with 8 bases matching TRBD1. Germline values: CDR1 GTSNPN, CDR2 SVGIG (reference sequence). The V and J ends lost 1 base and 4 bases, in that order; junction bases with no gene match: 11. This CDR3 spans 16 amino acids. The CDR3 here is CAWSGMGGQGLYGYTF. Here the CDR3 DNA reads TGTGCCTGGAGTGGTATGGGTGGACAGGGCCTCTATGGCTACACCTTC. Full variable domain (rest looked up from reference TRBV30 and TRBJ1-2): SQTIHQWPATLVQPVGSPLSLECTVEGTSNPNLYWYRQAAGRGLQLLFYSVGIGQISSEVPQNLSASRPQDRQFILSSKKLLLSDSGFYLCAWSGMGGQGLYGYTFGSGTRLTVV.

The rearrangement links TRBV5-1 to TRBJ2-2; 10 nucleotides line up with TRBD1. The CDR3 extends over 17 amino acids. Germline V gene data show CDR1 as SGHRS and CDR2 as YFSETQ. V lost 3 bases and J lost 7; bases outside the gene matches: 12. The CDR3 bases are TGCGCCAGCAGCTCCCTGGTGACAGGGGGCTCTGGCGGGGAGCTGTTTTTT. It is translated as CASSSLVTGGSGGELFF.

V usage is TRBV28 and J usage is TRBJ1-4; 7 bases map to TRBD1. CDR1 is MDHEN and CDR2 is SYDVKM in the germline V gene. Trimming at V came to 7 bases and at J to 8 bases, leaving 13 bases not matched to a gene. This CDR3 region has 15 residues. DNA for the CDR3: TGTGCCAGCATTACCGGACAGGCTAACCGCGAAAAACTGTTTTTT. Protein sequence: CASITGQANREKLFF.

The V call is TRBV5-1, the J call TRBJ2-5; no reliable D call. CDR1 is SGHRS, CDR2 YFSETQ, per germline. V lost 3 bases and J 3 bases, leaving 9 bases between the germline ends. The CDR3 has 13 amino acids. The CDR3 sequence: CASSSRYEETQYF. CDR3 in DNA: TGCGCCAGCAGCTCGAGATACGAAGAGACCCAGTACTTC.

The rearrangement joins TRBV28 to TRBJ2-7; possibly TRBD1 for D (6 bases). Trimming took 6 bases from V and 2 from J, leaving 14 bases between them. The CDR3 has 14 amino acids. In germline, CDR1 is MDHEN, CDR2 SYDVKM. This chain's CDR3 is CASSTTGLTYEQYF. The CDR3 nucleotides read TGTGCCAGCAGCACCACAGGGCTTACCTACGAGCAGTACTTC.

J is TRBJ1-3 and V is TRBV9; 7 nucleotides align to TRBD1. The CDR3 consists of 14 residues. The J segment lost 2 bases and the V segment lost 4 bases, leaving 3 bases of the junction unmatched. The germline V gene encodes CDR1 SGDLS and CDR2 YYNGEE. CDR3 DNA: TGTGCCAGCAGCAGAGGACAGGCTGGAAACACCATATATTTT. It encodes CASSRGQAGNTIYF.

The V and J genes are TRBV5-6 and TRBJ1-5; D uncertain. V lost 0 bases and J 7 bases, leaving 11 bases between the germline ends. CDR1 and CDR2 from the germline V gene are SGHDT and YYEEEE. CDR3 length: 14 amino acids. The CDR3, as DNA: TGTGCCAGCAGCTTGGTCTCGGGAAACCAGCCCCAGCATTTT. This codes for CASSLVSGNQPQHF. The full variable domain, its missing parts supplied by reference TRBV5-6 and TRBJ1-5, is DAGVTQSPTHLIKTRGQQVTLRCSPKSGHDTVSWYQQALGQGPQFIFQYYEEEERQRGNFPDRFSGHQFPNYSSELNVNALLLGDSALYLCASSLVSGNQPQHFGDGTRLSIL.

The chain couples TRBV30 to TRBJ1-1, with 7 bases fitting TRBD1. This CDR3 is built from 14 residues. V shed 4 bases, J shed 4 bases, and the junction held 9 bases outside the gene matches. Per the germline V gene, CDR1 is GTSNPN and CDR2 is SVGIG (reference sequence). The CDR3 region has the DNA TGTGCCTGGAACGTACAGGGGTCGGGCACTGAAGCTTTCTTT. Residues: CAWNVQGSGTEAFF.

The chain carries TRBV28 and TRBJ1-2; the D gene is possibly TRBD1 (5 bases). The CDR3 covers 15 residues. From germline, CDR1 is MDHEN and CDR2 SYDVKM. Trimming took 2 bases from V and 6 from J, leaving 16 bases between them. The CDR3 DNA reads TGTGCCAGCAGTTTAGGGGCGGTGACTTATCATGGCTACACCTTC. Its translation: CASSLGAVTYHGYTF.

This chain connects TRBV28 to TRBJ2-2, with TRBD2 as a possible D gene (6 bases). The germline V gene has CDR1 MDHEN and CDR2 SYDVKM. The V end lost 4 bases, the J end lost 4 bases, and 16 bases lay between the germline ends. The CDR3 extends over 16 amino acids. CDR3: CASSSLSPGGTGELFF. The CDR3 nucleotides read TGTGCCAGCAGTTCCTTAAGTCCCGGGGGCACCGGGGAGCTGTTTTTT.

The CDR3 sequence is CASSLTGTRSSYEQYF. DNA of the CDR3: TGCGCCAGCAGCTTAACCGGGACTAGGAGCTCCTACGAGCAGTACTTC. The V call is TRBV5-1, the J call TRBJ2-7, with 8 bases aligning to TRBD2. Germline V gene sequence: CDR1 SGHRS, CDR2 YFSETQ. Trimming cost V 2 bases and J 0 bases; bases outside gene matches: 7. This CDR3 is built from 16 residues.